One and the same sample provided the 3 T cell receptor beta chains below, sequenced in a study of blood T cells in healthy people across ages. The use of a sample-barcoded 5' primer and a J-beta primer mix characterized a second PCR of roughly 7 to 11 cycles. TCRdb re-called the 5' RACE reads with MiXCR, one entry per CDR3 protein. There are about 380,000 distinct CDR3 sequences in the sample; more than 45% occur only once, and over 40% lies in the top ten. The sample taken for sequencing was blood. All receptors derive from a man in his sixties in good health.

The chain combines TRBV4-1 with TRBJ2-1; TRBD2 agrees at 8 bases. The germline CDR1 and CDR2 sequences are MGHRA and YSYEKL. The ends lost 0 bases at V and 13 bases at J; junction bases unmatched: 5. The CDR3 runs 13 residues. Here the CDR3 reads CASSQDSGLVQFF. CDR3 sequence (DNA): TGCGCCAGCAGCCAAGATTCGGGACTAGTACAGTTCTTC.

This chain uses TRBV6-1 with TRBJ1-5; D call uncertain. This CDR3 has 14 residues. Germline lookup yields CDR1 MNHNS and CDR2 SASEGT. The V gene lost 6 bases and the J gene lost 3 bases, with 12 bases spanning the gap. CDR3 sequence: CASSPDGNNQPQHF. DNA of the CDR3: TGTGCCAGCAGCCCCGACGGAAACAATCAGCCCCAGCATTTT.

This clonotype was observed a handful of times. The rearrangement links TRBV13 to TRBJ2-4, with 8 bases that match TRBD1. The DNA end is a closer match to TRBJ2-7, so the J assignment may be wrong. The CDR3 has 14 residues. The germline V gene encodes CDR1 PRHDT and CDR2 FYEKMQ (reference sequence). The CDR3 DNA follows: TGTGCCAGCAGCCCGACAGGGGCGCCGTACGAGCAGTACTTC. Translated: CASSPTGAPYEQYF.